This T cell receptor (beta chain) was found in a study of identical twins. A template switching step contributed a universal primer site, while unique molecular identifiers were present in the cDNA. TCRdb processed the 5' RACE reads anew with MiXCR; each CDR3 protein has one entry. The data show over 500,000 distinct CDR3 sequences, with under 25% seen just once and around 0.91% held by the top ten. With respect to this clonotype: What it binds is unknown.

Regarding the study as a whole: A lower insertion count was a feature of abundant cord blood beta clonotypes, with no such feature in memory repertoires.

Germline loops: CDR1 DFQATT, CDR2 SNEGSKA (reference sequence). V was pared by 5 bases and J by 10 bases, with 14 bases between. The CDR3 has 11 amino acids. Separately, the same data were catalogued under a study of T cells expressing NK-cell markers.

This TCR was sampled from a woman aged 18-30 years in good health. The sample consisted of CD4+ T cells sorted from blood. The gene calls are TRBV20-1 and TRBJ2-5; D unclear. CDR3 loop: CSAGRPLHQYF. DNA for the CDR3: TGCAGTGCTGGACGACCCCTTCACCAGTACTTC.